This TCR beta chain was captured in a study of blood T cell repertoires in COVID-19 (dated by TCRdb to 2020 to 2022). With regard to the full study: Samples covering the acute and convalescent phases of COVID-19 were provided by collaborators in the United States, Italy and Spain. Nearly every sample came with metadata listing a de-identified subject ID, COVID-19 status, age in years and sex. The prospective study material was composed of cDNA or gDNA derived from T cells, B-cell-depleted T cells, or PBMCs. The samples were drawn from the first 160 participants of the ongoing ImmuneRACE study and from 1,254 subjects provided by 6 global collaborators. Deeply sampled blood TCRbeta repertoires from subjects exposed to, actively infected with, or recovered from COVID-19 were included in the dataset. HLA class I and class II types, where available, came from metadata supplied by the sample provider rather than from assay-based typing. The repertoires were released in a freely available public database intended as a resource for research on the immune response to SARS-CoV-2. Study-wide findings and limitations: Clinical and demographic metadata were provided uncurated, with the amount varying by source and participant.

At one collaborating source in Seattle, patients were enrolled during active infection and were followed longitudinally through the course of disease. The collaborating institutions used their own protocols to collect whole blood in K2EDTA tubes. For TCRbeta analysis, collaborators shipped samples in one of three forms: frozen whole blood, isolated PBMCs, or DNA extracted from either of those sample types. The CDR3 sequence holds 16 residues, the cysteine and phenylalanine included. Only CDR3 DNA is held: 48 bases, read in frame from base 1. CDR1 and CDR2 were assigned from the germline V gene as SGHRS and YFSETQ. Unmatched junction bases come to 11, with V trimmed by 4 bases and J by 1 base. TCRbeta CDR3 regions were amplified from genomic DNA by means of the immunoSEQ Assay, a bias-controlled multiplex PCR. The authors' analysis ran thus. The number of nucleated cells in each sample was estimated from the amplification of reference gene primers within the assay. Sequence reads were collapsed and filtered to measure the absolute abundance of every unique TCRbeta CDR3 rearrangement. For each sample, productive Simpson clonality was calculated as the square root of Simpson's diversity index across productive rearrangements. TCRdb limited this immuneACCESS table to in-frame rearrangements with V and J called. A share of clones is missing; checked studies link under half to unresolved V genes, and the rest is unexplained. The DNA gave D and trimming, while V, J and clone size come from that table. This sample has fewer than 250,000 clones in its table, and about 93% of those were observed once. The ten largest clones take up roughly 0.8% of the sample.

Concerning this clone itself: Its antigen remains undetermined. Base qualities are not at hand, and no much larger clone is one base apart.

The chain joins TRBV5-1 to TRBJ2-7; TRBD1 agrees with 7 junctional bases. The clonotype comes from a man aged 25 to 40 with COVID-19, enrolled during active disease. The sample comprised peripheral blood. The CDR3 region: CASSMTGQLKSYEQYF. The DNA reads as follows: TGCGCCAGCAGCATGACGGGACAGCTTAAATCCTACGAGCAGTACTTC.